A single sample is the source of the 20 T cell receptor beta chains below, sequenced in a study of blood T cell repertoires in COVID-19. Libraries were prepared by immunoSEQ multiplex PCR; TCRdb keeps only in-frame clonotypes and omits some of them. Among 200,000 to 250,000 clones listed, 84% were seen once. The material sequenced was peripheral blood. The receptors stem from a man aged 30-40 years with active or convalescent COVID-19.

V is TRBV19 and J is TRBJ2-1; 10 positions match TRBD2. Per the germline V gene, CDR1 is LNHDA and CDR2 is SQIVND (reference sequence). This CDR3 comprises 17 residues. The ends lost 4 bases at V and 5 bases at J; junction bases unmatched: 11. The CDR3 DNA follows: TGTGCCAGTAGTACCGGGATAAGACTAGCGGGCGACAATGAGCAGTTCTTC. Residues: CASSTGIRLAGDNEQFF.

The chain has TRBV3-1 (or the pseudogene TRBV3-2) and TRBJ2-3; TRBD1 agrees at 7 bases. This CDR3 comprises 15 residues. The V segment lost 0 bases and the J segment 4 bases; nucleotides outside the gene matches: 4. Germline assignment: CDR1 LGHDT and CDR2 YNNKEL (reference sequence). CDR3 DNA sequence: TGTGCCAGCAGCCAAGATGACAGGGCTCCAGATACGCAGTATTTT. The encoded protein is CASSQDDRAPDTQYF.

The V and J genes are TRBV2 and TRBJ1-4; D gene unclear. CDR3 length: 12 amino acids. Trimming removed 2 bases at V and 8 bases at J, with 6 bases between. Germline assignment: CDR1 SNHLY and CDR2 FYNNEI. CDR3 loop: CASSEREEKLFF. DNA of the CDR3: TGTGCCAGCAGTGAACGGGAGGAAAAACTGTTTTTT.

This chain uses TRBV11-2 with TRBJ2-7; TRBD1 might be the D (6 bases). This CDR3 has 15 amino acids. Germline values: CDR1 SGHAT, CDR2 FQNNGV. The V end lost 1 base, the J end lost 2 bases, and 12 bases lay between the germline ends. The CDR3 loop is CASSLVDSSPYEQYF. The CDR3 nucleotides are TGTGCCAGCAGCTTAGTGGACAGCTCTCCCTACGAGCAGTACTTC.

The J gene is TRBJ1-1, the V gene TRBV9, with D maybe TRBD1 (6 bases). The V end was cut by 3 bases, the J end by 1 base, with 13 bases between. Germline assignment: CDR1 SGDLS and CDR2 YYNGEE. There are 15 residues in the CDR3. The CDR3 protein is CASSENQGTNTEAFF. CDR3 DNA: TGTGCCAGCAGCGAAAACCAGGGGACGAACACTGAAGCTTTCTTT. The complete variable domain, with remaining parts taken from reference TRBV9 and TRBJ1-1, reads DSGVTQTPKHLITATGQRVTLRCSPRSGDLSVYWYQQSLDQGLQFLIQYYNGEERAKGNILERFSAQQFPDLHSELNLSSLELGDSALYFCASSENQGTNTEAFFGQGTRLTVV.

The gene calls are TRBV10-2 and TRBJ1-1, with 9 bases matching TRBD1. Germline CDR1 is WSHSY and CDR2 is SAAADI. This CDR3 has 14 residues. V dropped 6 bases and J dropped 1; count of bases not matched to a gene: 3. CDR3 region: CASRGQGSNTEAFF. CDR3 nucleotide sequence: TGCGCCAGCAGGGGACAGGGATCGAACACTGAAGCTTTCTTT.

The chain is built from TRBV10-2 and TRBJ2-7; perhaps TRBD2 as D (5 bases). Trimming took off 7 bases at V and 1 base at J, with 17 bases between the two ends. Germline values: CDR1 WSHSY, CDR2 SAAADI. The CDR3 covers 15 residues. In DNA, the CDR3 is TGCGCCAGCATGAGTTTGAGGGCCCAATCCTACGAGCAGTACTTC. Its translation: CASMSLRAQSYEQYF.

The V gene is TRBV6-1, the J gene TRBJ1-6; D may be TRBD1 (5 bases). V lost 2 bases and J 9 bases, leaving 14 bases between the germline ends. This CDR3 is 15 amino acids long. CDR1 and CDR2 (germline): MNHNS, SASEGT. CDR3: CASSERGTKGSPLHF. Here the CDR3 DNA reads TGTGCCAGCAGTGAAAGGGGAACCAAAGGTTCACCCCTCCACTTT.

The rearrangement joins TRBV6-5 to TRBJ1-1; 7 bases are shared with TRBD1. The CDR3 is 13 amino acids. Germline values: CDR1 MNHEY, CDR2 SVGAGI. V was pared by 8 bases and J by 7 bases, with 10 bases of the junction left unmatched. As DNA, the CDR3 is TGTGCCAGCTCTCCGACAGGGTCCCTTGAAGCTTTCTTT. Translation: CASSPTGSLEAFF.

This clone was seen just once. V is TRBV28 and J is TRBJ1-2; D might be TRBD1 (6 bases). From germline, CDR1 is MDHEN and CDR2 SYDVKM. V gave up 2 bases and J gave up 7 bases, with 11 bases separating them. The CDR3 loop spans 13 amino acids. The CDR3 nucleotides read TGTGCCAGCAGTTTAGAGGCAGGGGTTGGCTACACCTTC. This translates into CASSLEAGVGYTF.

The chain couples TRBV7-9 to TRBJ2-3; possible D gene TRBD2, 6 bases. This CDR3 has 12 amino acids. Trimming stripped 6 bases from V and 5 bases from J, with 9 bases between. Germline V CDR1 and CDR2: SEHNR, FQNEAQ (reference sequence). CDR3 in amino acids: CASSPGGDTQYF. The CDR3 DNA sequence: TGTGCCAGCAGTCCCGGGGGAGATACGCAGTATTTT.

The gene calls are TRBV6-5 and TRBJ1-6; no definite D call. This CDR3 has 14 residues. Germline assignment: CDR1 MNHEY and CDR2 SVGAGI. The V gene lost 6 bases and the J gene lost 7 bases, with 13 bases spanning the gap. CDR3 in DNA: TGTGCCAGCAGGTCCCGGGTAGACAATTCACCCCTCCACTTT. Protein product: CASRSRVDNSPLHF.

This clone occurred once. The chain combines TRBV9 with TRBJ2-1; possibly TRBD1 for D (5 bases). Germline values: CDR1 SGDLS, CDR2 YYNGEE. The CDR3 length is 14 residues. Trimming cost V 4 bases and J 4 bases, with 12 bases left between them. The CDR3 sequence is CASSTQDTYNEQFF. The CDR3 DNA is TGTGCCAGCAGCACCCAGGACACTTACAATGAGCAGTTCTTC.

This clone was recorded a few times. V gene TRBV9 combines with J gene TRBJ1-3; 7 bases match TRBD1. The CDR3 is 14 residues long. The V segment lost 3 bases and the J segment 3 bases; nucleotides outside the gene matches: 3. Germline CDR1 and CDR2: SGDLS and YYNGEE. DNA for the CDR3: TGTGCCAGCAGCGCAGGGGGGTTTGGAAACACCATATATTTT. This encodes CASSAGGFGNTIYF.

The chain employs TRBV14 and TRBJ2-5, with D possibly matching TRBD2 (5 bases). Trimming pared 2 bases from V and 5 bases from J, leaving 9 bases between. CDR3 size: 13 residues. Germline loops: CDR1 SGHDN, CDR2 FVKESK. This chain's CDR3 is CASSQRRVETQYF. In DNA form, the CDR3 reads TGTGCCAGCAGCCAACGGCGGGTGGAGACCCAGTACTTC.

CDR3 bases: TGTGCCAGCAGCATCACCGGGACAGGGCATGTAGGGGCTTTCTTT. Its protein is CASSITGTGHVGAFF. The chain links TRBV7-9 to TRBJ1-1; 9 nucleotides line up with TRBD1. Germline CDR1 reads SEHNR; CDR2 reads FQNEAQ (reference sequence). The length of the CDR3 is 15 residues. V trimming: 5 bases; J trimming: 11 bases; junction bases outside the gene matches: 15.

The chain couples TRBV14 to TRBJ2-1, with D possibly TRBD1 on 6 matching bases. This CDR3 comprises 13 residues. The germline gives CDR1 SGHDN, CDR2 FVKESK. V was pared by 5 bases and J by 5 bases, with 10 bases between. The CDR3 sequence: CASSWGLNNEQFF. CDR3 DNA: TGTGCCAGCAGCTGGGGGCTAAACAATGAGCAGTTCTTC.

This chain joins TRBV27 and TRBJ2-5; 7 nucleotides match TRBD2. The CDR3 spans 15 residues. V lost 3 bases, J lost 1 base, and 5 bases stayed unmatched. Per germline, CDR1 MNHEY and CDR2 SMNVEV (reference sequence). The CDR3 DNA reads TGTGCCAGCAGTTTCGAGGGAGGGCCCCAAGAGACCCAGTACTTC. The encoded protein is CASSFEGGPQETQYF.

The chain couples TRBV5-1 to TRBJ1-1; a weak D match, TRBD1 (6 bases). V was pared by 3 bases and J by 5 bases, with 14 bases between. Germline V gives CDR1 SGHRS, CDR2 YFSETQ. CDR3 length: 14 residues. The CDR3 nucleotides are TGCGCCAGCAGCTATTCCAGGGGAGGGACTGAAGCTTTCTTT. Protein: CASSYSRGGTEAFF.

This chain joins TRBV3-1 (or the pseudogene TRBV3-2) and TRBJ1-1, with 7 bases identical to TRBD1. V shed 0 bases and J 10 bases; nucleotides not matched to a gene: 8. The CDR3 is 14 amino acids. Germline CDR1 LGHDT, CDR2 YNNKEL (reference sequence). The CDR3 loop is CASSQETTGARAFF. Here the CDR3 DNA reads TGTGCCAGCAGCCAAGAAACCACAGGGGCCAGAGCTTTCTTT.